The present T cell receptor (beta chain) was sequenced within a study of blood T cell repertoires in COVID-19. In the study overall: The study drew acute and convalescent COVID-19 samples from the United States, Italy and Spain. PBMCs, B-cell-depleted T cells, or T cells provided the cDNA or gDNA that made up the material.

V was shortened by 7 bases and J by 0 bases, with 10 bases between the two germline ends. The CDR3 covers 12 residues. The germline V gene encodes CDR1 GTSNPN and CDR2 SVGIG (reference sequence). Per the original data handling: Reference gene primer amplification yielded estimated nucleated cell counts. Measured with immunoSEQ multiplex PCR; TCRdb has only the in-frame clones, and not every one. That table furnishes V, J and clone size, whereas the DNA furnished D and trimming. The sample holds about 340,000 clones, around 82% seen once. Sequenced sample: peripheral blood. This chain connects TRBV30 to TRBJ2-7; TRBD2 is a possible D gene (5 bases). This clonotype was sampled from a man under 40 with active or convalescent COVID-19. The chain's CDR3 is CAFLDYSYEQYF. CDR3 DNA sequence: TGTGCCTTCCTCGACTACTCCTACGAGCAGTACTTC.